The 21 T cell receptor beta chains below come from one sample, sequenced in a study of patients and donors after allogeneic stem cell transplantation. Each CDR3 protein gets one entry after TCRdb re-called the RT-PCR reads with MiXCR. The sample shows 900,000 to 1,000,000 distinct CDR3 sequences, roughly 17% of them seen only once. Material: blood, either unsorted or a sorted T cell fraction (not recorded which). The receptors were sampled from a human donor who was either an allogeneic HSCT recipient or a stem cell or donor lymphocyte infusion donor (not recorded which). It is not recorded whose cells these are; they may come from a transplant donor.

This clonotype turned up a few times. The CDR3 sequence: CASSLRDARGREQFF. The CDR3, as DNA: TGTGCCAGCAGTCTCCGGGACGCCAGGGGCAGGGAGCAGTTCTTC. The chain combines TRBV27 with TRBJ2-1, with D perhaps TRBD1 (6 bases). The CDR3 contains 15 residues. Per germline, CDR1 MNHEY and CDR2 SMNVEV (reference sequence). The V end lost 5 bases, the J end lost 10 bases, and 21 bases lay between the germline ends.

This CDR3 is CAWLASGVSTDTQYF. The DNA of the CDR3 is TGTGCCTGGTTAGCCAGCGGGGTTAGCACAGATACGCAGTATTTT. The chain carries TRBV30 and TRBJ2-3, with 7 nucleotides matching TRBD2. The CDR3 has 15 amino acids. Germline V gives CDR1 GTSNPN, CDR2 SVGIG (reference sequence). V trimming: 5 bases; J trimming: 0 bases; junction bases outside the gene matches: 8.

The chain has TRBV9 and TRBJ2-3; TRBD2 aligns across 9 bases. Germline values: CDR1 SGDLS, CDR2 YYNGEE. The CDR3 has 18 residues. With 3 bases clipped from V and 2 bases from J, the junction kept 13 bases outside the gene matches. The CDR3 region has the DNA TGTGCCAGCAGCGCCGACGGGCCTCTAGCGGGGTTCACAGATACGCAGTATTTT. Protein sequence: CASSADGPLAGFTDTQYF.

In its sample, this clonotype was seen a few times. The V and J genes are TRBV5-8 and TRBJ1-1; no definite D call. Trimming pared 0 bases from V and 4 bases from J, leaving 13 bases between. This CDR3 contains 15 residues. Germline assignment: CDR1 SGHTS and CDR2 YDEGEE. CDR3 in amino acids: CASSLASWVLTEAFF. CDR3 sequence (DNA): TGTGCCAGCAGCTTGGCCTCTTGGGTCCTCACTGAAGCTTTCTTT.

This clonotype was seen ten or more times. The CDR3 reads CSALGQYEQYF. The CDR3 nucleotides are TGCAGTGCCCTCGGACAGTACGAGCAGTACTTC. The chain recombines TRBV20-1 with TRBJ2-7; maybe TRBD1 (6 bases). The CDR3 spans 11 residues. CDR1 is DFQATT, CDR2 SNEGSKA, per germline (reference sequence). V gave up 6 bases and J gave up 4 bases, with 10 bases separating them.

The CDR3 bases are TGCAGTGCTAGTAGCCTAGCGGGGCTCCAAGAGACCCAGTACTTC. The encoded protein is CSASSLAGLQETQYF. V gene TRBV20-1 combines with J gene TRBJ2-5, with 9 bases fitting TRBD2. This CDR3 comprises 15 residues. V lost 3 bases, J lost 1 base, and 6 bases stayed unmatched. Germline CDR1 and CDR2: DFQATT and SNEGSKA (reference sequence).

This clonotype was picked up a small number of times. The chain combines TRBV15 with TRBJ2-1; D gene uncertain. CDR3 size: 15 residues. The V and J ends lost 2 bases and 0 bases respectively, with 8 bases between them. Germline CDR1 is LNHNV and CDR2 is YYDKDF (reference sequence). The CDR3 protein is CATSRTRRSYNEQFF. Written as DNA, the CDR3 is TGTGCCACCAGCAGAACACGGCGCTCCTACAATGAGCAGTTCTTC.

This clonotype was observed a handful of times. The CDR3 loop reads CASRVPGGRTSYNEQFF. The CDR3 region has the DNA TGTGCCAGCCGAGTCCCAGGGGGCCGAACGTCCTACAATGAGCAGTTCTTC. The rearrangement joins TRBV14 to TRBJ2-1; TRBD1 matches at 8 bases. Germline CDR1 is SGHDN and CDR2 is FVKESK. V was clipped by 8 bases and J by 1 base; unmatched bases: 13. The CDR3 is 17 residues long.

J is TRBJ1-5 and V is TRBV11-2; 7 positions match TRBD1. This CDR3 has 15 amino acids. Germline lookup yields CDR1 SGHAT and CDR2 FQNNGV. V shed 3 bases and J 4 bases; nucleotides not matched to a gene: 6. The chain's CDR3 is CASSFLTGRNQPQHF. In DNA form, the CDR3 reads TGTGCCAGCAGCTTTTTGACAGGGCGGAATCAGCCCCAGCATTTT. The full variable domain, completed using reference TRBV11-2 and TRBJ1-5, is EAGVAQSPRYKIIEKRQSVAFWCNPISGHATLYWYQQILGQGPKLLIQFQNNGVVDDSQLPKDRFSAERLKGVDSTLKIQPAKLEDSAVYLCASSFLTGRNQPQHFGDGTRLSIL.

This clonotype has only a few counts. The chain combines TRBV12-3 or TRBV12-4 with TRBJ2-2, with D possibly called TRBD1 or TRBD2 (5 bases each). The CDR3 is made up of 15 amino acids. V lost 6 bases to trimming and J lost 4 bases, with 15 bases between them. The CDR3 loop is CASSRDRAGTGELFF. The CDR3 coding sequence is TGTGCCAGCAGCCGGGACCGGGCGGGCACCGGGGAGCTGTTTTTT.

A note on this clonotype: A much larger clone differs by one base, so this may be a read error. The chain carries TRBV12-3 or TRBV12-4 and TRBJ1-3; 12 bases are shared with TRBD1. The CDR3 length is 16 residues. This CDR3 is CSSSMGQGARRNTIYF. In nucleotides, the CDR3 is TGTTCCAGCAGTATGGGACAGGGGGCTCGAAGAAACACCATATATTTT.

The chain carries TRBV5-1 and TRBJ1-5; 9 bases align to TRBD1. V lost 4 bases to trimming and J lost 4 bases; unmatched junction nucleotides: 12. CDR3 length equals 17 residues. Germline-derived CDR1 and CDR2 are SGHRS and YFSETQ. The CDR3 loop reads CASSPDPTGGFNQPQHF. CDR3 nucleotides: TGCGCCAGCAGCCCTGACCCGACAGGGGGTTTTAATCAGCCCCAGCATTTT.

The chain combines TRBV7-9 with TRBJ2-1; D not certain. The V end lost 5 bases, the J end lost 4 bases, and 12 bases lay between the germline ends. This CDR3 has 14 amino acids. Per the germline V gene, CDR1 is SEHNR and CDR2 is FQNEAQ (reference sequence). CDR3 DNA sequence: TGTGCCAGCAGCCCCAGTGGGGTTTACAATGAGCAGTTCTTC. Translation gives CASSPSGVYNEQFF.

This clonotype was seen more than once but under ten times. This chain links TRBV7-2 with TRBJ1-4, with D possibly TRBD1 on 5 matching bases. The CDR3 is 16 residues long. Germline lookup yields CDR1 SGHTA and CDR2 FQGNSA. V lost 5 bases, J lost 0 bases, and 13 bases lay in between. The CDR3 coding sequence is TGTGCCAGCAGCCGAGGGACGACCACAACTAATGAAAAACTGTTTTTT. It codes for CASSRGTTTTNEKLFF. The whole variable domain, filled in from reference TRBV7-2 and TRBJ1-4, reads GAGVSQSPSNKVTEKGKDVELRCDPISGHTALYWYRQSLGQGLEFLIYFQGNSAPDKSGLPSDRFSAERTGGSVSTLTIQRTQQEDSAVYLCASSRGTTTTNEKLFFGSGTQLSVL.

The chain couples TRBV9 to TRBJ1-6, with 11 bases fitting TRBD1. The trim removed 1 base at V and 10 bases at J, leaving 4 bases unmatched. CDR3 length: 15 amino acids. Germline V gene sequence: CDR1 SGDLS, CDR2 YYNGEE. The CDR3 protein is CASSVRGQGGSPLHF. CDR3 sequence (DNA): TGTGCCAGCAGCGTACGGGGACAGGGGGGATCACCCCTCCACTTT.

The genes are TRBV7-9 and TRBJ2-5, with TRBD2 matching 7 bases. The junction had 5 bases not matched to a gene; V was cut back by 2 bases and J by 5 bases. The CDR3 consists of 14 residues. The germline V gene has CDR1 SEHNR and CDR2 FQNEAQ (reference sequence). The CDR3, as DNA: TGTGCCAGCAGCTTATTTCGGGAGGTGGAGACCCAGTACTTC. As protein: CASSLFREVETQYF.

This clonotype was counted a few times. The chain joins TRBV4-1 to TRBJ1-5, with a tentative D call TRBD1 (6 bases). The CDR3 consists of 15 residues. The V gene's germline CDR1 is MGHRA and CDR2 YSYEKL. Trimming pared 3 bases from V and 1 base from J, leaving 10 bases between. The CDR3 bases are TGCGCCAGCAGCCACCACAGGGAGAGCAATCAGCCCCAGCATTTT. As protein: CASSHHRESNQPQHF.

The J gene is TRBJ1-2, the V gene TRBV25-1; no firm D call. The CDR3 is 13 amino acids. From germline, CDR1 is MGHDK and CDR2 SYGVNS. The V gene lost 2 bases and the J gene lost 7 bases, with 11 bases spanning the gap. The CDR3 is CASSEHQSGGYTF. In DNA, the CDR3 is TGTGCCAGCAGTGAACATCAGTCGGGTGGCTACACCTTC.

The chain carries TRBV24-1 and TRBJ2-7, with D perhaps being TRBD1 or TRBD2 (6 bases each). Germline CDR1 is KGHDR and CDR2 is SFDVKD. The CDR3 covers 13 residues. V shed 1 base and J shed 6 bases, with 9 bases lying between them. The CDR3 loop is CATSDFRGLEQYF. CDR3 nucleotide sequence: TGTGCCACCAGTGATTTTCGGGGGCTCGAGCAGTACTTC.

In its sample, this clonotype was seen a few times. This rearrangement joins TRBV20-1 to TRBJ2-3; 8 positions match TRBD2. Germline V lookup: CDR1 DFQATT, CDR2 SNEGSKA (reference sequence). V lost 5 bases and J lost 2; bases outside the gene matches: 9. The CDR3 loop spans 15 amino acids. DNA for the CDR3: TGCAGTGCTCCGCTAGCGGGCCGACTCACAGATACGCAGTATTTT. This encodes CSAPLAGRLTDTQYF.

The chain uses TRBV18 and TRBJ2-7; D may be TRBD2 (6 bases). Looked up from germline, CDR1 is KGHSH and CDR2 is LQKENI. The V end was cut by 0 bases, the J end by 4 bases, with 19 bases between. CDR3 length: 17 residues. DNA of the CDR3: TGTGCCAGCTCACCACCGAGGTTTGAACCAGGAGGGTACGAGCAGTACTTC. It codes for CASSPPRFEPGGYEQYF.